This T cell receptor beta chain is drawn from a study of shared clonotypes between healthy human individuals. CDR3 length equals 12 residues. In germline, CDR1 is SGDLS, CDR2 YYNGEE. V lost 3 bases and J 7 bases, leaving 10 bases between the germline ends. The study's findings and limits: Although depth was large, rarefaction showed that sequencing of the sorted subsets was incomplete.

Sequencing used immunoSEQ multiplex PCR; TCRdb keeps in-frame clones, though not all of them. Among 2 million to 2.5 million clones, roughly 95% were seen once, and the ten largest hold 0.13%. In its sample, this clone was seen once. Its specificity is unknown. Donors, without exception, were Caucasian adults residing in Nashville, Tennessee. The material sequenced was naive CD4+ T cells sorted from blood. Stated subset: CD45RA+ positively selected. This chain links TRBV9 with TRBJ1-2, with D uncertain. The clonotype originates from a man aged 18 to 30 in good health. In nucleotides, the CDR3 is TGTGCCAGCAGCGCAGCGTTAGGTGGCTACACCTTC. Translating it yields CASSAALGGYTF. The variable domain in full, completed from reference TRBV9 and TRBJ1-2, reads DSGVTQTPKHLITATGQRVTLRCSPRSGDLSVYWYQQSLDQGLQFLIQYYNGEERAKGNILERFSAQQFPDLHSELNLSSLELGDSALYFCASSAALGGYTFGSGTRLTVV.